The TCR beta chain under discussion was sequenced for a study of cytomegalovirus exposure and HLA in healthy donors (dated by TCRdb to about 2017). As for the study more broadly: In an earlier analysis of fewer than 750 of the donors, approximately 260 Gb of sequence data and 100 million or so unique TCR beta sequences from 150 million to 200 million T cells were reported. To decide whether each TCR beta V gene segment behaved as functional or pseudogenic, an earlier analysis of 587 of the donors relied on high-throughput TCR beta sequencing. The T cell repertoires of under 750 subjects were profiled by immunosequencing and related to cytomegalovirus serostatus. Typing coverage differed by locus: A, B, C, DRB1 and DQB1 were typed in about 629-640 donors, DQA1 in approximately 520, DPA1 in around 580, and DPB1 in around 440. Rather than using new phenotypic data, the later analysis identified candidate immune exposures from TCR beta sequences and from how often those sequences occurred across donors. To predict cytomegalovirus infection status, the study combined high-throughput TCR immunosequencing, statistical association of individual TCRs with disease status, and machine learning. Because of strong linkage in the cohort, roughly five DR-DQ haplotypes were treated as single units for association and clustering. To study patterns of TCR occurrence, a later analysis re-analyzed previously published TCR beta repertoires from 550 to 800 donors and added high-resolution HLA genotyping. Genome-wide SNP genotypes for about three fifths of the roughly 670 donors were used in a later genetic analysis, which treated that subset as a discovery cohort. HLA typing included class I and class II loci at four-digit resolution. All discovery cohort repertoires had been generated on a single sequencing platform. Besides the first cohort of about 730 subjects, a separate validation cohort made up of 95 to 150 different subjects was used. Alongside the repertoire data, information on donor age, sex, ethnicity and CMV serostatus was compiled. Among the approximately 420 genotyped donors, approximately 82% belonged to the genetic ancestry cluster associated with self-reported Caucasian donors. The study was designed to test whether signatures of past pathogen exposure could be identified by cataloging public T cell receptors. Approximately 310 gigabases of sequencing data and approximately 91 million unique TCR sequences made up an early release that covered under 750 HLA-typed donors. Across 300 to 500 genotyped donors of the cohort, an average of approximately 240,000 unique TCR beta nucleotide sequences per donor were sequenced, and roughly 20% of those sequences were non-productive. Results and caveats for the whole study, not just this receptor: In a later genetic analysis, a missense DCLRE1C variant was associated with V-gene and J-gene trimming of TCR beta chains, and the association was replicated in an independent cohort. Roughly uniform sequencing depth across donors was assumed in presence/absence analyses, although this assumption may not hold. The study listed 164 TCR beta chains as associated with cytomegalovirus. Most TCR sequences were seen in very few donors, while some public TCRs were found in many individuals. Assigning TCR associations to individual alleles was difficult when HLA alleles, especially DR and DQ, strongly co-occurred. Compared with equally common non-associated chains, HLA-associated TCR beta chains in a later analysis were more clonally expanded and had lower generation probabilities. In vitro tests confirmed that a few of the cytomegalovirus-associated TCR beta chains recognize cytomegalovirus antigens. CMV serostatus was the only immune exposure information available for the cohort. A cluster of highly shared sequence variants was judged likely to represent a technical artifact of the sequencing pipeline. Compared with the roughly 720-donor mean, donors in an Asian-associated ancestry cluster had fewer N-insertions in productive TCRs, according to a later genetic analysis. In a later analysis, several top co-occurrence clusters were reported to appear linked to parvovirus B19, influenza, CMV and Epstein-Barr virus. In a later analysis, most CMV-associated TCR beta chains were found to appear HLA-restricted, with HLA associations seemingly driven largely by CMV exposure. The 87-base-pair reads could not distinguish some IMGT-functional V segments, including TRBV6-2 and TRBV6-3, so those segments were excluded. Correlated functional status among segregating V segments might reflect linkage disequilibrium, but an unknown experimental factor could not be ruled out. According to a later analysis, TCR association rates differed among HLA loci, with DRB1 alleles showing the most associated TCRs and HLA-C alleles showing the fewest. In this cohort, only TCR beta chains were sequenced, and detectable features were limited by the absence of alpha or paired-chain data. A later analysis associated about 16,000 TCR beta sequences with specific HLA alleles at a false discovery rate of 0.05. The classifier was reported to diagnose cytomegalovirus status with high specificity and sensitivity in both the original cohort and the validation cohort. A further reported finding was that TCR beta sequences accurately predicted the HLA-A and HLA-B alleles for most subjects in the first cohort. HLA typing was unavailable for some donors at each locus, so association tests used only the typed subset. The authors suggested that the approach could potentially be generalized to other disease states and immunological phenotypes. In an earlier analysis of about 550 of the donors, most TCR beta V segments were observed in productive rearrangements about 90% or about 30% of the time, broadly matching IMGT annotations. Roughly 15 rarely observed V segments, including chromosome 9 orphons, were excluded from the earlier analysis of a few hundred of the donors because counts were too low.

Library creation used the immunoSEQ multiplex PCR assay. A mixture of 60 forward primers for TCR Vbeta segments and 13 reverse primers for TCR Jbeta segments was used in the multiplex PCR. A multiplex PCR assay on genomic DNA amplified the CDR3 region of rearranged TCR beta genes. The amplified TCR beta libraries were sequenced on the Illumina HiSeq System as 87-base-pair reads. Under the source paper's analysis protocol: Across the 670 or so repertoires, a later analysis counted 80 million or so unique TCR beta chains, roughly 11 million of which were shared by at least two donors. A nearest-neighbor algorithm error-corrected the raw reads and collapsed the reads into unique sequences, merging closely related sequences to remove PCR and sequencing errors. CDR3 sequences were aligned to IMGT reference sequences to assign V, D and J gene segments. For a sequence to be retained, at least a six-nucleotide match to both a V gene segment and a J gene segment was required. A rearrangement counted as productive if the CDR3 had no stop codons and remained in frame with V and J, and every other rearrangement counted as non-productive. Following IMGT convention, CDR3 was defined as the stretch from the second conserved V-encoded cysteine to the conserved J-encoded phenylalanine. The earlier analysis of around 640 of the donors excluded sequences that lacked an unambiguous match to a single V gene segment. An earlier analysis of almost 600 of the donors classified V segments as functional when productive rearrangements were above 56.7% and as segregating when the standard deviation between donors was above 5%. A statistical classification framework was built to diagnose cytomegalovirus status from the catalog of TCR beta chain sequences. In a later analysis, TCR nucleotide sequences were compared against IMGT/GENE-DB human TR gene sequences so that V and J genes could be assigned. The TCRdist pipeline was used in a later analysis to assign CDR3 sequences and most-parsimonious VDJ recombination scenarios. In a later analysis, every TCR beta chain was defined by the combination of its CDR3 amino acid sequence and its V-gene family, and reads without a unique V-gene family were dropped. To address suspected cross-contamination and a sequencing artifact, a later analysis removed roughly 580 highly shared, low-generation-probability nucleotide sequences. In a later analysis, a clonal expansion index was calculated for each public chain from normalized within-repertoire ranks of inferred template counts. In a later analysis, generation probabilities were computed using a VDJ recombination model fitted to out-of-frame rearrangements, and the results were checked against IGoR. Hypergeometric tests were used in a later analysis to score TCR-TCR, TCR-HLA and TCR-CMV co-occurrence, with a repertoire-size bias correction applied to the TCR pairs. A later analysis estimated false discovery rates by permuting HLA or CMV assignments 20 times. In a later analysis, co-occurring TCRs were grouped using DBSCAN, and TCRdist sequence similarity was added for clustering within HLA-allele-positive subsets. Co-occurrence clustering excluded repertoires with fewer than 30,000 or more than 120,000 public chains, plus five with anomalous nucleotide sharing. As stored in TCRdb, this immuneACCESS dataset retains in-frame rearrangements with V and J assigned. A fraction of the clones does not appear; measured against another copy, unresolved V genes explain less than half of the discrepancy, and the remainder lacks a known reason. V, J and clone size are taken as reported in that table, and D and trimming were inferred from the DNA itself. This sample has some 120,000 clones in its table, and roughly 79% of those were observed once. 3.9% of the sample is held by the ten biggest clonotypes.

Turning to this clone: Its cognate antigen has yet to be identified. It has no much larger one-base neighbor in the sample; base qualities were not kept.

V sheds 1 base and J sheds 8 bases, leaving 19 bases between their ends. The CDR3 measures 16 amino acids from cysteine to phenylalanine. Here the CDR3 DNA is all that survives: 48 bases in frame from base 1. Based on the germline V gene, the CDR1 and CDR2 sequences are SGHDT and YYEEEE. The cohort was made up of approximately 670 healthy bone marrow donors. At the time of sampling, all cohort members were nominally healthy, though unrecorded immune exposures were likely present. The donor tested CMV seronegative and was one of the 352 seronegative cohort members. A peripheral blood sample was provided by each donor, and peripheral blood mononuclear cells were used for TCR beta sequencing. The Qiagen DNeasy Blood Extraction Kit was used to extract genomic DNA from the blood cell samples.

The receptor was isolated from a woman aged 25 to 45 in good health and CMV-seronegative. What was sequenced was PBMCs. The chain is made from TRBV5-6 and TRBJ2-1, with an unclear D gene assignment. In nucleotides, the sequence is TGTGCCAGCAGCTTGTTCTCTAACCCACAGTTGGATGAGCAGTTCTTC. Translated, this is CASSLFSNPQLDEQFF. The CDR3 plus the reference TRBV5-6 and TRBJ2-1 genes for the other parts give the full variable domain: DAGVTQSPTHLIKTRGQQVTLRCSPKSGHDTVSWYQQALGQGPQFIFQYYEEEERQRGNFPDRFSGHQFPNYSSELNVNALLLGDSALYLCASSLFSNPQLDEQFFGPGTRLTVL.